Below, 7 T cell receptor beta chains from the same sample are listed, as sequenced in a study of control samples from healthy donors and cancer patients (dated by TCRdb to the early 2020s). The method behind the library was the immunoSEQ multiplex PCR assay. TCRdb provides this immuneACCESS table in a form limited to in-frame rearrangements. Some clones are lacking; in checked studies, under half of them reflect an unresolved V gene, and why the rest are absent is not known. The sample table contains approximately 98,000 clones; only one count was recorded for approximately 82% of them. About 5.9% of the sample comes from the top ten. Sample: blood. Receptor source: a man aged 18 to 30 in good health.

The V gene is TRBV10-3, the J gene TRBJ2-7; D is possibly TRBD2 (6 bases). CDR3 size: 14 residues. CDR1 and CDR2 (germline): ENHRY, SYGVKD. With 3 bases removed from V and 0 bases from J, the gap between germline ends came to 9 bases. CDR3 region: CAISDWGDSYEQYF. CDR3 in DNA: TGTGCCATCAGTGATTGGGGGGACTCCTACGAGCAGTACTTC.

The gene calls are TRBV6-5 and TRBJ1-2; possibly TRBD1 for D (5 bases). Germline V gene lookup returns CDR1 MNHEY and CDR2 SVGAGI. Trimming left V 6 bases short and J 7 bases short, with 15 bases between. The CDR3 covers 13 residues. CDR3 bases: TGTGCCAGCAGCTTTCACGGGGGGGGTGGCTACACCTTC. This sequence encodes CASSFHGGGGYTF.

The rearrangement uses TRBV15 and TRBJ1-1; D unclear. Germline lookup yields CDR1 LNHNV and CDR2 YYDKDF (reference sequence). The CDR3 length is 13 residues. Trimming left V 1 base short and J 8 bases short, with 11 bases between. CDR3 amino acids: CATSRVLRVEAFF. The CDR3 DNA reads as TGTGCCACCAGCAGAGTTTTGAGGGTAGAAGCTTTCTTT.

CDR3 DNA: TGTGCCAGCAGATCCCCCCGAGGGGAGTACTTC. It translates to CASRSPRGEYF. The chain is built from TRBV28 and TRBJ2-7; D assignment may be TRBD1 or TRBD2 (5 bases each). Trimming took 6 bases from V and 11 from J, leaving 14 bases between them. The germline V gene has CDR1 MDHEN and CDR2 SYDVKM. The CDR3 spans 11 residues.

The genes are TRBV25-1 and TRBJ2-5; D tentatively reads TRBD1 or TRBD2 (5 bases each). Looked up from germline, CDR1 is MGHDK and CDR2 is SYGVNS. V lost 5 bases and J lost 3, with 16 bases in between. This CDR3 has 15 residues. The CDR3 DNA reads as TGTGCCAGCAGTAATACACGGCGAGGGGAAGAGACCCAGTACTTC. Its translation: CASSNTRRGEETQYF. Full variable domain (missing parts from reference TRBV25-1 and TRBJ2-5): EADIYQTPRYLVIGTGKKITLECSQTMGHDKMYWYQQDPGMELHLIHYSYGVNSTEKGDLSSESTVSRIRTEHFPLTLESARPSHTSQYLCASSNTRRGEETQYFGPGTRLLVL.

J is TRBJ1-3 and V is TRBV9; D call uncertain. Germline V gives CDR1 SGDLS, CDR2 YYNGEE. This CDR3 spans 17 amino acids. The V end was cut by 0 bases, the J end by 0 bases, with 13 bases between. The DNA for the CDR3 is TGTGCCAGCAGCGTAGTTCCAAGTCCCCGCTCTGGAAACACCATATATTTT. This translates into CASSVVPSPRSGNTIYF.

This chain connects TRBV30 to TRBJ1-4, with TRBD1 as a possible D gene (5 bases). The germline gives CDR1 GTSNPN, CDR2 SVGIG (reference sequence). This CDR3 has 13 amino acids. The CDR3 is CAVTGAGGEKLFF. CDR3 bases: TGTGCTGTTACCGGGGCAGGTGGGGAAAAACTGTTTTTT.